This entry lists 22 T cell receptor beta chains sequenced from one sample in a study of T cell clonality in common variable immunodeficiency. Profiling relied on immunoSEQ multiplex PCR, and the TCRdb table lists in-frame clones only, not all of them. The sample gives fewer than 75,000 clones, none seen only once, and the top ten clones hold 1.7%. Material for sequencing was peripheral blood mononuclear cells. The receptors come from a person aged 18-70 years in good health.

This clone has ten or more counts. The read ends 3 residues shy of where the CDR3 ends; the end is completed using the germline J gene. V gene TRBV13 combines with J gene TRBJ2-1, with 9 nucleotides matching TRBD2. After removal of 5 bases from V and 8 bases from J, the junction contained 10 bases not matched to a gene. The CDR3 is made up of 15 amino acids. Per the germline V gene, CDR1 is PRHDT and CDR2 is FYEKMQ (reference sequence). Incomplete CDR3 DNA: TGTGCCAGCAGCCCCCTGCGGGAGGGCCCTTATGAG. Translated: CASSPLREGPYE. The CDR3 reads in full as CASSPLREGPYEQFF.

This clone appeared many times. The read ends 3 residues shy of where the CDR3 ends; the end is completed using the germline J gene. This chain connects TRBV19 to TRBJ1-1, with 9 bases identical to TRBD1. The CDR3 has 15 residues. Germline V gene data show CDR1 as LNHDA and CDR2 as SQIVND (reference sequence). The junction had 5 bases not matched to a gene; V was cut back by 5 bases and J by 1 base. The CDR3 reads CASSVATGGNTEAFF. Incomplete CDR3 DNA: TGTGCCAGTAGTGTTGCGACAGGGGGGAACACTGAA.

Only a few counts were recorded for this clone. The read ends 3 residues shy of where the CDR3 ends; the end is completed using the germline J gene. V is TRBV19 and J is TRBJ2-7; 8 nucleotides match TRBD1. Per the germline V gene, CDR1 is LNHDA and CDR2 is SQIVND (reference sequence). There are 15 residues in the CDR3. Trimming took 0 bases from V and 5 from J; bases not matched to a gene: 6. CDR3 sequence reads: CASSIDQTGANEQYF. The CDR3 DNA, read in part, is TGTGCCAGTAGTATAGACCAGACAGGGGCGAACGAG.

This clone was found many times. From the germline J gene comes the end of the CDR3, since the read stops 3 residues before it. V and J are TRBV2 and TRBJ1-6, with D maybe TRBD1 (5 bases). Trimming shortened V by 1 base and J by 9 bases, and 13 bases separated the two germline ends. In germline, CDR1 is SNHLY, CDR2 FYNNEI. The CDR3 runs 15 residues. This chain's CDR3 is CASSEDGGSGSPLHF. CDR3 DNA (partial): TGTGCCAGCAGTGAAGATGGGGGGTCGGGTTCACCC.

This clone was counted many times. The read stops 3 residues short of the end of the CDR3; the missing end is completed from the germline J gene. This rearrangement joins TRBV12-3 or TRBV12-4 to TRBJ2-1, with 11 bases matching TRBD2. Trimming removed 7 bases from V and 5 bases from J; junction bases left unmatched: 13. The CDR3 runs 17 residues. The sequenced part of the CDR3 DNA is TGTGCCAGCACCCCGGGTACTAGCGGGGGTACAAACAATGAG. Its translation is CASTPGTSGGTNNE. The complete CDR3 protein is CASTPGTSGGTNNEQFF.

This clone was detected ten times or more. The CDR3 end is not reached by the read, which stops 3 residues before it; the germline J gene fills it in. V gene TRBV5-4 combines with J gene TRBJ1-2, with TRBD1 as a possible D gene (6 bases). The V end lost 3 bases, the J end lost 5 bases, and 11 bases lay between the germline ends. The CDR3 extends over 13 amino acids. Germline values: CDR1 SGHNT, CDR2 YYREEE (reference sequence). The sequenced CDR3 bases are TGTGCCAGCAGCTCCCCGGGACAATATGGC. Protein sequence: CASSSPGQYG. The entire CDR3 protein reads CASSSPGQYGYTF.

The sample holds many counts of this clone. The read ends 3 residues early relative to the CDR3; the germline J gene fills the gap. The J gene is TRBJ1-2, the V gene TRBV5-1, with a tentative D call TRBD1 (6 bases). Trimming stripped 1 base from V and 4 bases from J, with 8 bases between. Germline V gene sequence: CDR1 SGHRS, CDR2 YFSETQ. This CDR3 is built from 13 residues. The covered CDR3 bases are TGCGCCAGCAGCTTGACAGGGCCCTATGGC. Its protein product is CASSLTGPYG. The entire CDR3 sequence reads CASSLTGPYGYTF.

This clone was seen ten or more times. CDR3 DNA (partial): TGTGCCAGCAGTCTACTCGCGGGAGGAGTCAATGAG. This sequence encodes CASSLLAGGVNE. From start to end, the CDR3 is CASSLLAGGVNEQFF. This chain links TRBV14 with TRBJ2-1; 8 bases align to TRBD2. The CDR3 end is not reached by the read, which stops 3 residues before it; the germline J gene fills it in. Germline values: CDR1 SGHDN, CDR2 FVKESK. The CDR3 extends over 15 amino acids. V was pared by 6 bases and J by 6 bases, with 10 bases of the junction left unmatched.

This clone was picked up many times. This CDR3 is CASSRLPGGETQYF. Partial CDR3 DNA: TGCGCCAGCAGCCGACTCCCGGGGGGAGAGACC. The V call is TRBV4-1, the J call TRBJ2-5, with TRBD2 identical over 7 bases. The read terminates 3 residues ahead of where the CDR3 ends, so the germline J gene completes it. Germline V gene lookup returns CDR1 MGHRA and CDR2 YSYEKL. This CDR3 comprises 14 residues. After removal of 4 bases from V and 4 bases from J, the junction contained 6 bases not matched to a gene.

This clone was seen at least ten times. The sequence runs out 3 residues before the end of the CDR3; the remainder is reconstructed from the germline J gene. The gene calls are TRBV5-1 and TRBJ1-4; 9 bases fit TRBD1. This CDR3 is built from 14 residues. Germline lookup yields CDR1 SGHRS and CDR2 YFSETQ. Trimming removed 2 bases from V and 7 bases from J; junction bases left unmatched: 3. CDR3 residues: CASSFGTGTEKLFF. The DNA read from the CDR3 is TGCGCCAGCAGCTTCGGGACAGGGACTGAAAAA.

This clone was detected many times. Sequencing ends 3 residues short of the CDR3 end; the germline J gene provides the rest. The chain uses TRBV28 and TRBJ1-5; 9 bases are a match to TRBD1. The CDR3 is made up of 17 amino acids. Germline loops: CDR1 MDHEN, CDR2 SYDVKM. The V segment lost 6 bases and the J segment 5 bases; nucleotides outside the gene matches: 14. Here the CDR3 reads CASSSLPRDRVDQPQHF. The CDR3 bases that were read are TGTGCCAGCAGCTCATTGCCCCGGGACAGGGTGGATCAGCCC.

This clone was picked up many times. Read coverage stops 3 residues before the CDR3 terminus; the germline J gene supplies the remainder. The chain uses TRBV18 and TRBJ2-3; D not certain. Germline loops: CDR1 KGHSH, CDR2 LQKENI. There are 11 residues in the CDR3. CDR3 residues: CASSHEKAQYF. CDR3 DNA (partial): TGTGCCAGCTCACACGAGAAGGCG.

This clone was seen at least ten times. The read gets to within 3 residues of the CDR3 end, and the germline J gene fills in the rest. V and J are TRBV7-9 and TRBJ1-2, with D possibly being TRBD1 (5 bases). The CDR3 spans 13 residues. V lost 5 bases and J 4 bases, leaving 11 bases between the germline ends. Germline CDR1 SEHNR, CDR2 FQNEAQ (reference sequence). CDR3 sequence: CASSVTGFYGYTF. The CDR3 DNA, read in part, is TGTGCCAGCAGCGTTACAGGCTTCTATGGC. Using reference TRBV7-9 and TRBJ1-2 for the parts outside the CDR3, the full variable domain is DTGVSQNPRHKITKRGQNVTFRCDPISEHNRLYWYRQTLGQGPEFLTYFQNEAQLEKSRLLSDRFSAERPKGSFSTLEIQRTEQGDSAMYLCASSVTGFYGYTFGSGTRLTVV.

This clone was observed many times. The read finishes 3 residues shy of the CDR3 end, and the germline J gene is used to complete it. The V gene is TRBV5-8, the J gene TRBJ1-2, with 11 bases aligning to TRBD1. This CDR3 has 15 amino acids. Germline CDR1 SGHTS, CDR2 YDEGEE. Trimming at V came to 4 bases and at J to 5 bases, leaving 7 bases not matched to a gene. CDR3 amino acids: CASSLDRGLWYGYTF. The CDR3 DNA, read in part, is TGTGCCAGCAGCCTGGACAGGGGGCTATGGTATGGC.

As regards this clone: The CDR3 end is not reached by the read, which stops 3 residues before it; the germline J gene fills it in. The chain is built from TRBV7-8 and TRBJ2-1, with 8 bases fitting TRBD2. The CDR3 extends over 17 amino acids. Germline CDR1 SGHVS, CDR2 FQNEAQ. Unmatched junction bases numbered 13, after V lost 4 bases and J lost 5 bases. The CDR3 sequence is CASSSRGGGRTNNEQFF. The part of the CDR3 DNA that was read is TGTGCCAGCAGCTCCCGGGGGGGAGGACGGACAAACAATGAG.

This clone was seen at least ten times. With the read ending 3 residues before the CDR3 end, the germline J gene is used to fill in that end. V and J are TRBV5-1 and TRBJ1-1, with D possibly matching TRBD1 (6 bases). V was pared by 4 bases and J by 0 bases, with 7 bases between. CDR3 length: 13 amino acids. Looked up from germline, CDR1 is SGHRS and CDR2 is YFSETQ. CDR3 DNA, as far as it was read: TGCGCCAGCAGCACAGGGATGAACACTGAA. It specifies CASSTGMNTE. The complete CDR3 protein is CASSTGMNTEAFF.

This clone was observed at least ten times. The read stops 3 residues short of the end of the CDR3; the missing end is completed from the germline J gene. The chain carries TRBV10-3 and TRBJ2-7; TRBD1 aligns across 9 bases. CDR1 and CDR2 from the germline V gene are ENHRY and SYGVKD. V lost 10 bases and J lost 5; bases outside the gene matches: 9. This CDR3 spans 13 amino acids. CDR3 residues: CASTGTGNNEQYF. CDR3 DNA, as far as it was read: TGTGCCAGTACCGGGACAGGGAACAACGAG.

This clone was seen repeatedly, ten times or more. The read is 3 residues too short to cover the CDR3 end, so that end is filled in from the germline J gene. The gene calls are TRBV2 and TRBJ2-1, with 8 bases matching TRBD2. The ends lost 1 base at V and 8 bases at J; junction bases unmatched: 13. This CDR3 is built from 17 residues. Germline lookup yields CDR1 SNHLY and CDR2 FYNNEI. The DNA read from the CDR3 is TGTGCCAGCAGTGAAGTTTTTCGGGGGGGCGGGATGGATGAG. Its protein product is CASSEVFRGGGMDE. Given in full, the CDR3 is CASSEVFRGGGMDEQFF.

This clone occurred many times. The observed sequence ends 3 residues before the CDR3 terminus, with the missing tail filled in from the germline J gene. V and J are TRBV6-2 or TRBV6-3 and TRBJ2-3; 8 bases fit TRBD2. This CDR3 comprises 16 residues. Germline V gives CDR1 MNHEY, CDR2 SVGEGT. Unmatched junction bases numbered 8, after V lost 6 bases and J lost 0 bases. The CDR3 loop reads CASRALAVMSTDTQYF. CDR3 bases read: TGTGCCAGCAGAGCACTAGCGGTCATGAGCACAGATACG.

This clone appeared many times. The CDR3 end falls 3 residues outside the read, so it is completed with the germline J gene. The chain couples TRBV5-1 to TRBJ1-6; 9 bases map to TRBD1. The germline gives CDR1 SGHRS, CDR2 YFSETQ. The J segment lost 7 bases and the V segment lost 4 bases, leaving 6 bases of the junction unmatched. The CDR3 totals 15 residues. The CDR3 region is CASSQRTGDNSPLHF. The sequenced CDR3 bases are TGCGCCAGCAGCCAGAGGACAGGGGACAATTCACCC.

This clone was counted ten times or more. The CDR3 extends 3 residues past the end of the read, so its final part is completed from the germline J gene. The chain couples TRBV2 to TRBJ2-7; D perhaps matches TRBD2 (6 bases). V was clipped by 7 bases and J by 0 bases, with 13 bases between them. Germline CDR1 is SNHLY and CDR2 is FYNNEI. The CDR3 totals 14 residues. CDR3 DNA, as far as it was read: TGTGCCAGCACGCTTGGGACTGTCTCCTACGAG. Protein product: CASTLGTVSYE. The full CDR3 sequence reads CASTLGTVSYEQYF. Drawing the rest from reference TRBV2 and TRBJ2-7, the complete variable domain is EPEVTQTPSHQVTQMGQEVILRCVPISNHLYFYWYRQILGQKVEFLVSFYNNEISEKSEIFDDQFSVERPDGSNFTLKIRSTKLEDSAMYFCASTLGTVSYEQYFGPGTRLTVT.

In this sample, this clone turned up many times. From the germline J gene comes the end of the CDR3, since the read stops 3 residues before it. V is TRBV19 and J is TRBJ2-7; TRBD2 matches 9 bases. Per germline, CDR1 LNHDA and CDR2 SQIVND (reference sequence). After removal of 5 bases from V and 2 bases from J, the junction contained 4 bases not matched to a gene. There are 14 residues in the CDR3. The CDR3 region is CASSAASGAYEQYF. The part of the CDR3 DNA that was read is TGTGCCAGTAGTGCCGCTAGCGGGGCCTACGAG.